This record looks at one T cell receptor (beta chain) sequence and its context. What it binds is unknown. This sample was included in a study of T cell responses to AZD1222 COVID-19 vaccine. General study findings and limits: Possibly, clonal diversity was underestimated; donors were largely white British and included more females. It was only after the peak T cell response that any repertoires were sampled.

The assay was immunoSEQ multiplex PCR, and TCRdb's table has in-frame clones only and misses some. The data show 150,000 to 250,000 clones, 80% to 95% seen once. Pooling covered second doses at about 4 or about 12 weeks. The CDR3 is made up of 17 amino acids. The V gene's germline CDR1 is SGHNT and CDR2 YYREEE (reference sequence). V was trimmed by 4 bases and J by 0 bases, leaving 19 bases between them. This chain uses TRBV5-4 with TRBJ1-2, with unresolved D. This clonotype was obtained from an adult who received the AZD1222 COVID-19 vaccine. The sample in question was peripheral blood, obtained 28 days after the second AZD1222 dose. In DNA, the CDR3 is TGTGCCAGCAGCGTGTACGGACGGCTACCCTCTAACTATGGCTACACCTTC. As protein: CASSVYGRLPSNYGYTF.